This is a list of T cell receptor beta chains from one sample in a study of T-cell reconstitution after alpha-beta-depleted transplantation in children. TCRdb re-derived calls from the PCR reads in MiXCR, one entry per CDR3 protein. The table shows a few hundred thousand distinct CDR3 sequences, with approximately 10% occurring only once. This specimen consisted of peripheral blood, obtained 180 days after TCRalphabeta/CD19-depleted stem cell transplant. The receptors were gathered from a male patient aged 2 to 10 who had a stem cell transplant for chronic granulomatous disease, so the T cells may come from the graft donor. CDR3s include the opening cysteine and the closing phenylalanine or tryptophan. Fields, in order: D gene, clone size, V gene, J gene, CDR3 DNA, CDR3 protein. D genes are given only for firm matches. Clone size is given for some rows only: seen once, a few or many times, or a class if the clone is expanded.

D: TRBD2; size: many; V: TRBV14; J: TRBJ2-1; DNA: TGTGCCAGCAGCCAGTTGGGAGGGGCGGTGGATGAGCAGTTCTTC; CDR3: CASSQLGGAVDEQFF
D: .; size: many; V: TRBV3-1; J: TRBJ2-1; DNA: TGTGCCAGCAGCCAAGATGGGGTGTTCTCCTACAATGAGCAGTTCTTC; CDR3: CASSQDGVFSYNEQFF
D: TRBD1; size: many; V: TRBV20-1; J: TRBJ2-5; DNA: TGCAGTGCAAGACAGGGACCTTCTCTGGAGACCCAGTACTTC; CDR3: CSARQGPSLETQYF
D: .; size: many; V: TRBV5-1; J: TRBJ1-5; DNA: TGCGCCAGCAGCTCCGGACAGCCCAATCACCCCCAGCATTTT; CDR3: CASSSGQPNHPQHF
D: .; size: .; V: TRBV15; J: TRBJ2-5; DNA: TGTGCCACCAGCAGAGAGGCCGGAGGGTGGGGGATGCAAGAGACCCAGTACTTC; CDR3: CATSREAGGWGMQETQYF
D: TRBD2; size: many; V: TRBV7-9; J: TRBJ2-3; DNA: TGTGCCAGCAGCCAGACTAGCGGGGGTTCCACAGATACGCAGTATTTT; CDR3: CASSQTSGGSTDTQYF
D: TRBD2; size: many; V: TRBV29-1; J: TRBJ2-3; DNA: TGCAGCGTTGAAGAAACGGGAGGAGGGAGCACAGATACGCAGTATTTT; CDR3: CSVEETGGGSTDTQYF
D: TRBD1; size: few; V: TRBV14; J: TRBJ2-7; DNA: TGTGCCAGCAGCCATTCGGGACAGGGGTACTACGAGCAGTACTTC; CDR3: CASSHSGQGYYEQYF
D: TRBD1; size: many; V: TRBV27; J: TRBJ2-3; DNA: TGTGCCAGCAGGCCAGGGGACAGGGGCACAGATACGCAGTATTTT; CDR3: CASRPGDRGTDTQYF
D: .; size: few; V: TRBV20-1; J: TRBJ2-7; DNA: TGCAGTGCTACGCCAGAGCAGTACTTC; CDR3: CSATPEQYF
D: TRBD2; size: many; V: TRBV20-1; J: TRBJ2-7; DNA: TGCAGTGCTAGGCAAGGACTAGTCTGCTCTTACGAGCAGTACTTC; CDR3: CSARQGLVCSYEQYF
D: .; size: .; V: TRBV28; J: TRBJ2-7; DNA: TGTGCCAGCAGTTTATTCCCCAGGGTCGGCGAGCAGTACTTC; CDR3: CASSLFPRVGEQYF
D: TRBD2; size: few; V: TRBV7-9; J: TRBJ2-6; DNA: TGTGCCAGCAGCCTAGCGGGAGGGGGCTCTGGGGCCAACGTCCTGACTTTC; CDR3: CASSLAGGGSGANVLTF
D: TRBD2; size: many; V: TRBV7-2; J: TRBJ2-5; DNA: TGTGCCAGCAGCTTGGGTGGACTAGGAGGGGCCCAGTACTTC; CDR3: CASSLGGLGGAQYF
D: TRBD2; size: many; V: TRBV7-3; J: TRBJ2-5; DNA: TGTGCCAGCAGCCCAGGACTAGCCCAAGAGACCCAGTACTTC; CDR3: CASSPGLAQETQYF
D: TRBD2; size: many; V: TRBV29-1; J: TRBJ2-4; DNA: TGCAGCGGCGTCCATAGCGGGGAAAACATTCAGTACTTC; CDR3: CSGVHSGENIQYF
D: TRBD1; size: many; V: TRBV29-1; J: TRBJ2-2; DNA: TGCAGCGTTGAACAGGGGGTCGCCGGGGAGCTGTTTTTT; CDR3: CSVEQGVAGELFF
D: .; size: few; V: TRBV12-3/TRBV12-4; J: TRBJ2-1; DNA: TGTGCCAGCAGTCGATATGAAGGTACAGAGCAGTTCTTC; CDR3: CASSRYEGTEQFF
D: TRBD1; size: many; V: TRBV12-3/TRBV12-4; J: TRBJ1-1; DNA: TGTGCCAGCACCTCCCGGACAGGGCGGAACACTGAAGCTTTCTTT; CDR3: CASTSRTGRNTEAFF
D: TRBD2; size: many; V: TRBV5-1; J: TRBJ2-7; DNA: TGCGCCAGCAGCCCTAGCGGTATGGGAAACGAGCAGTACTTC; CDR3: CASSPSGMGNEQYF
D: TRBD2; size: many; V: TRBV11-2; J: TRBJ2-5; DNA: TGTGCCAGCAGCCGGGGACTAGCGGGAGGGCAGGAGACCCAGTACTTC; CDR3: CASSRGLAGGQETQYF
D: TRBD1; size: many; V: TRBV10-3; J: TRBJ2-1; DNA: TGTGCCATCAGTAGGACAGGGCTCAATGAGCAGTTCTTC; CDR3: CAISRTGLNEQFF
D: TRBD2; size: .; V: TRBV11-2; J: TRBJ2-1; DNA: TGCGCCAGCAGCCGGTCCGGGACTAGCGGGGGGGCTCTATTTGAGCAGTTCTTC; CDR3: CASSRSGTSGGALFEQFF
D: TRBD1; size: many; V: TRBV5-1; J: TRBJ2-4; DNA: TGCGCCAGCAGCGGGACAGGGCCCGGCGGGAACATTCAGTACTTC; CDR3: CASSGTGPGGNIQYF
D: TRBD2; size: many; V: TRBV6-5; J: TRBJ2-3; DNA: TGTGCCAGCAGTTACGCTAGACTAGCGACAGATACGCAGTATTTT; CDR3: CASSYARLATDTQYF
D: TRBD1; size: .; V: TRBV20-1; J: TRBJ2-7; DNA: TGCAGTGCTAGCTGGCAGGGGGCAGGGGAGCAGTACTTC; CDR3: CSASWQGAGEQYF
D: .; size: many; V: TRBV3-1; J: TRBJ2-2; DNA: TGTGCCAGCAGCCTTAGACCCCACGGGGAGCTGTTTTTT; CDR3: CASSLRPHGELFF
D: .; size: many; V: TRBV5-1; J: TRBJ1-6; DNA: TGCGCCAGCAGCCCAGACACCTATAATTCACCCCTCCACTTT; CDR3: CASSPDTYNSPLHF
D: .; size: many; V: TRBV29-1; J: TRBJ2-7; DNA: TGCAGCGTTGAAGATTGGGGCGGCGAGCAGTACTTC; CDR3: CSVEDWGGEQYF
D: .; size: many; V: TRBV28; J: TRBJ2-7; DNA: TGTGCCAGCAGGCAAACCGGGGCCGCGTACTACGAGCAGTACTTC; CDR3: CASRQTGAAYYEQYF
D: .; size: many; V: TRBV18; J: TRBJ2-4; DNA: TGTGCCAGCTCACCACTAGTGGCAGGGGCAGTCAAAAACATTCAGTACTTC; CDR3: CASSPLVAGAVKNIQYF
D: .; size: many; V: TRBV5-5; J: TRBJ2-7; DNA: TGTGCCAGCAGCTTGGGCCTAGGTTTGGGCGAGCAGTACTTC; CDR3: CASSLGLGLGEQYF
D: .; size: many; V: TRBV4-1; J: TRBJ2-7; DNA: TGCGCCAGCAGCCAAGATGGGGGAAACGAGCAGTACTTC; CDR3: CASSQDGGNEQYF
D: TRBD2; size: many; V: TRBV29-1; J: TRBJ2-3; DNA: TGCAGCGTTGAAGCTAGCGGGAGCTCATATACGCAGTATTTT; CDR3: CSVEASGSSYTQYF
D: TRBD2; size: many; V: TRBV6-2/TRBV6-3; J: TRBJ2-1; DNA: TGTGCCAGCAGCCAGCTAGCGGGGGGAAAGATCCTCGGCAATGAGCAGTTCTTC; CDR3: CASSQLAGGKILGNEQFF
D: TRBD2; size: many; V: TRBV2; J: TRBJ2-2; DNA: TGTGCCAGCAATCGTGCTAGCGGGAGGGCTCCTCACACCGGGGAGCTGTTTTTT; CDR3: CASNRASGRAPHTGELFF
D: TRBD2; size: many; V: TRBV20-1; J: TRBJ2-1; DNA: TGCAGTGCGGCCGGGACTAGCGGCTCGAATGAGCAGTTCTTC; CDR3: CSAAGTSGSNEQFF
D: .; size: many; V: TRBV18; J: TRBJ1-1; DNA: TGTGCCAGCTCATCACGAAAAGGACAGAAGAACACTGAAGCTTTCTTT; CDR3: CASSSRKGQKNTEAFF
D: .; size: many; V: TRBV21-1; J: TRBJ2-3; DNA: TGTGCCAGCAGCAAAGAAAGCTCCTACACAGATACGCAGTATTTT; CDR3: CASSKESSYTDTQYF
D: .; size: many; V: TRBV12-3/TRBV12-4; J: TRBJ2-5; DNA: TGTGCCAGCAGTACCCTCTGGGAAGAGACCCAGTACTTC; CDR3: CASSTLWEETQYF
D: TRBD2; size: many; V: TRBV9; J: TRBJ2-7; DNA: TGTGCCAGCAGCGTAGCGGGACTAGGTAACTACGAGCAGTACTTC; CDR3: CASSVAGLGNYEQYF
D: .; size: many; V: TRBV5-6; J: TRBJ2-1; DNA: TGTGCCAGCAGCTTGCCCGGGAGTACTTACAATGAGCAGTTCTTC; CDR3: CASSLPGSTYNEQFF
D: .; size: many; V: TRBV12-3/TRBV12-4; J: TRBJ2-7; DNA: TGTGCCAGCAGTCCCATCTTGATCCACGAGCAGTACTTC; CDR3: CASSPILIHEQYF
D: .; size: many; V: TRBV20-1; J: TRBJ2-7; DNA: TGCAGTGCTATCTTTATCGAGGGGTTTGAGCAGTACTTC; CDR3: CSAIFIEGFEQYF
D: .; size: many; V: TRBV12-3/TRBV12-4; J: TRBJ2-1; DNA: TGTGCCAGCAGTTTTCTGGCAGGGTACAATGAGCAGTTCTTC; CDR3: CASSFLAGYNEQFF
D: .; size: many; V: TRBV20-1; J: TRBJ2-5; DNA: TGCAGTGCTGCAACGATTGAGACCCAGTACTTC; CDR3: CSAATIETQYF
D: .; size: .; V: TRBV28; J: TRBJ2-3; DNA: TGTGCCAGCAGCAGCCTTGCGGAGCTCGCAGATAAGCAGTATTTT; CDR3: CASSSLAELADKQYF
D: .; size: many; V: TRBV12-3/TRBV12-4; J: TRBJ2-4; DNA: TGTGCCAGCAGTCCCGGGAGCTTC; CDR3: CASSPGSF
D: .; size: many; V: TRBV20-1; J: TRBJ2-5; DNA: TGCAGTGCTGTCGATATGGGAGAGACCCAGTACTTC; CDR3: CSAVDMGETQYF
D: .; size: .; V: TRBV7-9; J: TRBJ2-1; DNA: TGTGCCAGCAGCTTAGCGATTCCCAATGAGCAGTTCTTC; CDR3: CASSLAIPNEQFF
D: .; size: many; V: TRBV27; J: TRBJ2-1; DNA: TGTGCCAGCAGTTACAACAGAAAGACTCCTTTATCCTACAATGAGCAGTTCTTC; CDR3: CASSYNRKTPLSYNEQFF
D: .; size: many; V: TRBV12-3/TRBV12-4; J: TRBJ2-7; DNA: TGTGCCAGCAAAGTCCGTAAGGGGGGCTACGAGCAGTACTTC; CDR3: CASKVRKGGYEQYF